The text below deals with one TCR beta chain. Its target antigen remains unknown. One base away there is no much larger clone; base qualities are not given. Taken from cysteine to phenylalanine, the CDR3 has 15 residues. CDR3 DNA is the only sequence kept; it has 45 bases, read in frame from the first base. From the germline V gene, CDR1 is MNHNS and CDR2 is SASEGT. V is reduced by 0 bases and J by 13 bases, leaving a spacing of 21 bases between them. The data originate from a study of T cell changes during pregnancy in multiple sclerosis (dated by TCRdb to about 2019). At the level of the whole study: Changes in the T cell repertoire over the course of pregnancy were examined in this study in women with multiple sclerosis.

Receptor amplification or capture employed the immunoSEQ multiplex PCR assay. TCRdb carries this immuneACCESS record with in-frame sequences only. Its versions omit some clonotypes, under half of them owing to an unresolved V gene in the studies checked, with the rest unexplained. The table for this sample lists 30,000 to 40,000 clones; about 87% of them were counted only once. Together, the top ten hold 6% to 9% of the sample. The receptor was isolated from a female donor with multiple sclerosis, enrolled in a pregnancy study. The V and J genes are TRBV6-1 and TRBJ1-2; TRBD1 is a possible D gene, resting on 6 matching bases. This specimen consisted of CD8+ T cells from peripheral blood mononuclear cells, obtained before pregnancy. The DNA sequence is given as TGTGCCAGCAGTGAAGCGGGGGGGACATACCGGCTTGTCACCTTC. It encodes CASSEAGGTYRLVTF.